A single sample is the source of the 32 T cell receptor beta chains below, sequenced in a study of OX40 agonist ivuxolimab in advanced cancers. Only in-frame clones appear in the TCRdb table, and some are missing; sequencing was by immunoSEQ multiplex PCR. This sample has tens of thousands of clones; about 80% occur once, and the top ten carry under 2%. Specimen: CD4+ or CD8+ T cells sorted from blood, collected in a trial of the OX40 agonist ivuxolimab. These receptor sequences come from an adult with an advanced solid tumor such as melanoma, head and neck, liver or kidney cancer.

The gene calls are TRBV5-1 and TRBJ2-4, with D perhaps TRBD1 or TRBD2 (5 bases each). CDR1 is SGHRS and CDR2 is YFSETQ in the germline V gene. V was shortened by 4 bases and J by 8 bases, with 22 bases between the two germline ends. This CDR3 region has 16 residues. CDR3 in DNA: TGCGCCAGCAGCCCTACCCCGGGGCAGGGTGTGGACATTCAGTACTTC. This codes for CASSPTPGQGVDIQYF.

The chain is built from TRBV7-2 and TRBJ2-3; the match to TRBD1 covers 7 bases. The CDR3 covers 16 residues. Germline assignment: CDR1 SGHTA and CDR2 FQGNSA. The V segment lost 4 bases and the J segment 2 bases; nucleotides outside the gene matches: 9. CDR3 nucleotides: TGTGCCAGCAGCTCAAAGGGACAGCGGATCACAGATACGCAGTATTTT. It is translated as CASSSKGQRITDTQYF.

The chain couples TRBV6-1 to TRBJ2-5; 9 nucleotides align to TRBD1. Germline V gives CDR1 MNHNS, CDR2 SASEGT. V lost 1 base to trimming and J lost 5 bases; unmatched junction nucleotides: 14. CDR3 length: 18 amino acids. CDR3 coding DNA: TGTGCCAGCAGTGAAGGAGTTCTTCCCACAGGGGGCTGGGAGACCCAGTACTTC. Translating it yields CASSEGVLPTGGWETQYF.

V usage is TRBV5-1 and J usage is TRBJ1-2; 9 nucleotides agree with TRBD1. The CDR3 has 14 amino acids. Trimming cost V 2 bases and J 6 bases; bases outside gene matches: 5. Germline V gives CDR1 SGHRS, CDR2 YFSETQ. CDR3 sequence reads: CASSLDTGGDGYTF. CDR3 coding DNA: TGCGCCAGCAGCTTAGATACAGGGGGCGATGGCTACACCTTC.

The chain links TRBV10-3 to TRBJ1-5, with unresolved D. The CDR3 is 13 residues long. Looked up from germline, CDR1 is ENHRY and CDR2 is SYGVKD. Trimming removed 0 bases from V and 2 bases from J, with 2 bases in between. CDR3 region: CAISESGNQPQHF. The CDR3 nucleotides read TGTGCCATCAGTGAGTCTGGCAATCAGCCCCAGCATTTT.

The rearrangement uses TRBV30 and TRBJ2-7; 8 nucleotides line up with TRBD1. Germline loops: CDR1 GTSNPN, CDR2 SVGIG (reference sequence). V dropped 6 bases and J dropped 4; count of bases not matched to a gene: 5. The CDR3 has 12 amino acids. CDR3 bases: TGTGCCTGCCGGACAGGGAGGTACGAGCAGTACTTC. Its protein is CACRTGRYEQYF.

The rearrangement joins TRBV19 to TRBJ2-5, with TRBD1 matching 9 bases. This CDR3 contains 14 residues. After removal of 5 bases from V and 5 bases from J, the junction contained 6 bases not matched to a gene. In germline, CDR1 is LNHDA, CDR2 SQIVND (reference sequence). The CDR3 nucleotides read TGTGCCAGTAGTTCAGGGACAGGGACGGAGACCCAGTACTTC. Encoded protein: CASSSGTGTETQYF. Supplemented by reference TRBV19 and TRBJ2-5, the full variable domain reads DGGITQSPKYLFRKEGQNVTLSCEQNLNHDAMYWYRQDPGQGLRLIYYSQIVNDFQKGDIAEGYSVSREKKESFPLTVTSAQKNPTAFYLCASSSGTGTETQYFGPGTRLLVL.

This clone ranks as medium-sized. The gene calls are TRBV7-8 and TRBJ1-5; D unclear. There are 13 residues in the CDR3. V was clipped by 1 base and J by 4 bases, with 5 bases between them. CDR1 SGHVS and CDR2 FQNEAQ come from the germline V gene. CDR3 residues: CASSLVSNQPQHF. CDR3 nucleotides: TGTGCCAGCAGCTTAGTCAGTAATCAGCCCCAGCATTTT.

This chain uses TRBV5-5 with TRBJ2-1, with 10 bases fitting TRBD1. V trimming: 4 bases; J trimming: 10 bases; junction bases outside the gene matches: 11. The CDR3 covers 15 residues. Germline loops: CDR1 SGHKS, CDR2 YYEKEE (reference sequence). CDR3 DNA: TGTGCCAGCAGCCCCACCGGGGACAGGGGTGGGGAGCAGTTCTTC. Amino acid sequence: CASSPTGDRGGEQFF.

This clone appeared a single time. The chain couples TRBV30 to TRBJ1-4, with no clear D. This CDR3 is 14 amino acids long. Per the germline V gene, CDR1 is GTSNPN and CDR2 is SVGIG (reference sequence). The ends were cut back, 7 bases at V and 7 bases at J, with 19 bases in the middle. CDR3 DNA: TGTGCCTCCCTCAATACCTCGGCCGGTGAAAAACTGTTTTTT. It yields the protein CASLNTSAGEKLFF.

The rearrangement links TRBV4-3 to TRBJ2-5; a possible D gene is TRBD1 (5 bases). Trimming cost V 2 bases and J 3 bases, with 13 bases left between them. The V gene's germline CDR1 is LGHNA and CDR2 YSLEER. This CDR3 is built from 15 residues. CDR3 nucleotide sequence: TGCGCCAGCAGCCAATTCCTGGGCAGGGAAGAGACCCAGTACTTC. Translated: CASSQFLGREETQYF.

The chain joins TRBV5-1 to TRBJ2-3; TRBD1 agrees at 7 bases. CDR1 is SGHRS, CDR2 YFSETQ, per germline. V trimming: 0 bases; J trimming: 6 bases; junction bases outside the gene matches: 4. CDR3 length equals 14 residues. The CDR3: CASSLGRGKDTQYF. The CDR3 bases are TGCGCCAGCAGCTTGGGCAGGGGGAAGGATACGCAGTATTTT.

This clone occurred once. The rearrangement links TRBV10-1 to TRBJ2-7; TRBD2 agrees at 10 bases. V trimming: 6 bases; J trimming: 6 bases; junction bases outside the gene matches: 11. CDR1 and CDR2 from the germline V gene are WNHNN and SYGVQD (reference sequence). This CDR3 has 15 residues. CDR3 in DNA: TGCGCCAGCAGACCAGAGCGGGAGGGGGCGGGCGAGCAGTACTTC. Encoded protein: CASRPEREGAGEQYF.

The V and J genes are TRBV18 and TRBJ2-7; 9 bases align to TRBD2. With 4 bases clipped from V and 1 base from J, the junction kept 2 bases outside the gene matches. This CDR3 contains 14 residues. Per the germline V gene, CDR1 is KGHSH and CDR2 is LQKENI. The chain's CDR3 is CASSLSGRSYEQYF. In DNA form, the CDR3 reads TGTGCCAGCTCACTTAGCGGGAGATCCTACGAGCAGTACTTC.

The rearrangement joins TRBV28 to TRBJ1-2; 9 bases line up with TRBD1. V was pared by 4 bases and J by 4 bases, with 13 bases of the junction left unmatched. CDR1 is MDHEN, CDR2 SYDVKM, per germline. The CDR3 loop spans 17 amino acids. Here the CDR3 reads CASSSPPGQGFIYGYTF. The DNA for the CDR3 is TGTGCCAGCAGTTCACCACCGGGACAGGGCTTCATCTATGGCTACACCTTC.

This chain joins TRBV27 and TRBJ1-1; D ambiguous. The V end lost 4 bases, the J end lost 4 bases, and 16 bases lay between the germline ends. From germline, CDR1 is MNHEY and CDR2 SMNVEV (reference sequence). The CDR3 has 15 residues. The CDR3 nucleotides read TGTGCCAGCAGTTCCCCGTGGAGTGGTAGCACTGAAGCTTTCTTT. Translating it yields CASSSPWSGSTEAFF.

This clone showed up just once. The V and J genes are TRBV7-9 and TRBJ2-5; maybe TRBD2 (7 bases). There are 14 residues in the CDR3. Trimming shortened V by 5 bases and J by 1 base, and 11 bases separated the two germline ends. Germline lookup yields CDR1 SEHNR and CDR2 FQNEAQ (reference sequence). The CDR3 nucleotides are TGTGCCAGCAGCGGGGGGGCCTTCCAAGAGACCCAGTACTTC. Amino acid sequence: CASSGGAFQETQYF.

The rearrangement links TRBV5-1 to TRBJ1-1, with 11 bases fitting TRBD1. The V segment lost 0 bases and the J segment 6 bases; nucleotides outside the gene matches: 4. The CDR3 consists of 15 residues. The germline V gene has CDR1 SGHRS and CDR2 YFSETQ. CDR3 loop: CASSLVGDRGAEAFF. In nucleotides, the CDR3 is TGCGCCAGCAGCTTGGTAGGGGACAGGGGGGCTGAAGCTTTCTTT.

Remarks on this clone: The same CDR3 is also encoded by other DNA sequences in this sample. V and J are TRBV5-1 and TRBJ1-1; unclear D gene. CDR1 is SGHRS and CDR2 is YFSETQ in the germline V gene. V lost 0 bases and J 2 bases, leaving 8 bases between the germline ends. CDR3 length equals 14 residues. The DNA for the CDR3 is TGCGCCAGCAGCTTGGGACACACTAACACTGAAGCTTTCTTT. The encoded protein is CASSLGHTNTEAFF.

The J gene is TRBJ2-6, the V gene TRBV5-4; no reliable D call. Trimming pared 1 base from V and 1 base from J, leaving 9 bases between. This CDR3 region has 16 residues. From germline, CDR1 is SGHNT and CDR2 YYREEE (reference sequence). The DNA for the CDR3 is TGTGCCAGCAGCTTGACCGGGCGTTCTGGGGCCAACGTCCTGACTTTC. It encodes CASSLTGRSGANVLTF.

This clone was detected only a few times. This chain links TRBV7-9 with TRBJ1-2; D unresolved. Germline V lookup: CDR1 SEHNR, CDR2 FQNEAQ (reference sequence). Trimming took off 0 bases at V and 2 bases at J, with 4 bases between the two ends. This CDR3 region has 13 residues. CDR3 sequence reads: CASSLAGNYGYTF. In DNA, the CDR3 is TGTGCCAGCAGCTTAGCGGGAAACTATGGCTACACCTTC.

The V call is TRBV7-9, the J call TRBJ2-7, with D hard to call. V shed 4 bases and J shed 5 bases, with 15 bases lying between them. The CDR3 consists of 14 residues. In germline, CDR1 is SEHNR, CDR2 FQNEAQ (reference sequence). Here the CDR3 DNA reads TGTGCCAGCAGCTCAGACAAAGCTCCGGACGAGCAGTACTTC. The encoded protein is CASSSDKAPDEQYF.

The chain links TRBV5-4 to TRBJ2-3; D is possibly TRBD1 (6 bases). V was shortened by 7 bases and J by 4 bases, with 13 bases between the two germline ends. Looked up from germline, CDR1 is SGHNT and CDR2 is YYREEE (reference sequence). The CDR3 runs to 13 residues. The CDR3 DNA follows: TGTGCCAGCCGCCGGGACACGCCAGATACGCAGTATTTT. Its protein is CASRRDTPDTQYF.

The chain recombines TRBV9 with TRBJ2-7; 14 nucleotides agree with TRBD2. The CDR3 extends over 16 amino acids. The trim removed 0 bases at V and 7 bases at J, leaving 6 bases unmatched. Germline loops: CDR1 SGDLS, CDR2 YYNGEE. The CDR3 is CASSVAGTSGRGEQYF. The CDR3 DNA reads as TGTGCCAGCAGCGTAGCTGGGACTAGCGGGAGAGGGGAGCAGTACTTC.

V usage is TRBV6-6 and J usage is TRBJ1-1, with D perhaps TRBD1 (6 bases). The CDR3 loop spans 11 amino acids. With 5 bases removed from V and 14 bases from J, the gap between germline ends came to 15 bases. CDR1 MNHNY and CDR2 SVGAGI come from the germline V gene (reference sequence). CDR3 residues: CASSPGAGEFF. The CDR3 DNA reads TGTGCCAGCAGTCCGGGGGCAGGTGAGTTCTTT.

J is TRBJ2-5 and V is TRBV7-2; D might be TRBD2 (6 bases). With the DNA end fitting TRBJ2-7 better, the J assignment may be wrong. This CDR3 contains 15 residues. Germline loops: CDR1 SGHTA, CDR2 FQGNSA. The CDR3 coding sequence is TGTGCCAGCAGCCTTACAGGAAATCAGGGAGGCGAGCAGTACTTC. Translated, it gives CASSLTGNQGGEQYF.

This clone was seen only a few times. The chain uses TRBV11-3 and TRBJ2-3; 8 bases are a match to TRBD2. CDR3 length: 17 amino acids. The J segment lost 2 bases and the V segment lost 3 bases, leaving 10 bases of the junction unmatched. Germline CDR1 SGHNT, CDR2 YENEEA. The CDR3 loop is CASSFLPAGAFTDTQYF. The CDR3 coding sequence is TGTGCCAGCAGCTTCCTTCCAGCGGGAGCTTTCACAGATACGCAGTATTTT. The full variable domain, completed using reference TRBV11-3 and TRBJ2-3, is EAGVVQSPRYKIIEKKQPVAFWCNPISGHNTLYWYLQNLGQGPELLIRYENEEAVDDSQLPKDRFSAERLKGVDSTLKIQPAELGDSAVYLCASSFLPAGAFTDTQYFGPGTRLTVL.

The rearrangement links TRBV7-9 to TRBJ2-5, with D perhaps given as TRBD1 or TRBD2 (5 bases each). The CDR3 sequence is 15 residues long. Germline V gene lookup returns CDR1 SEHNR and CDR2 FQNEAQ (reference sequence). V shed 1 base and J shed 0 bases, with 9 bases lying between them. The CDR3 sequence is CASSLGDRDQETQYF. CDR3 in DNA: TGTGCCAGCAGCTTAGGGGACCGAGACCAAGAGACCCAGTACTTC.

V is TRBV10-2 and J is TRBJ1-2; no clear D gene. Germline CDR1 reads WSHSY; CDR2 reads SAAADI. The CDR3 totals 14 residues. Trimming took off 2 bases at V and 5 bases at J, with 12 bases between the two ends. The CDR3 DNA follows: TGCGCCAGCAGTGAGGAGGGTTCGGGGTATGGCTACACCTTC. This translates into CASSEEGSGYGYTF.

The V and J genes are TRBV4-3 and TRBJ2-1; D gene uncertain. The CDR3 runs to 17 residues. The germline CDR1 and CDR2 sequences are LGHNA and YSLEER. V lost 1 base and J lost 8, with 21 bases in between. CDR3 in amino acids: CASSQAGGFHVLDEQFF. The CDR3 DNA is TGCGCCAGCAGCCAAGCTGGCGGCTTTCATGTATTGGATGAGCAGTTCTTC.

The chain combines TRBV15 with TRBJ2-5, with D unresolved. Trimming stripped 0 bases from V and 7 bases from J, with 12 bases between. This CDR3 is 14 amino acids long. The germline gives CDR1 LNHNV, CDR2 YYDKDF (reference sequence). This CDR3 reads CATSRDVHEGTQYF. CDR3 nucleotide sequence: TGTGCCACCAGCAGAGATGTACATGAAGGGACCCAGTACTTC.

Only one count was recorded for this clone. This rearrangement joins TRBV9 to TRBJ2-2; 8 bases are a match to TRBD1. V shed 9 bases and J 1 base; nucleotides not matched to a gene: 2. Germline CDR1 and CDR2: SGDLS and YYNGEE. This CDR3 is built from 13 residues. CDR3 DNA: TGTGCCACAGGGGGCGAGAACACCGGGGAGCTGTTTTTT. Its protein product is CATGGENTGELFF.